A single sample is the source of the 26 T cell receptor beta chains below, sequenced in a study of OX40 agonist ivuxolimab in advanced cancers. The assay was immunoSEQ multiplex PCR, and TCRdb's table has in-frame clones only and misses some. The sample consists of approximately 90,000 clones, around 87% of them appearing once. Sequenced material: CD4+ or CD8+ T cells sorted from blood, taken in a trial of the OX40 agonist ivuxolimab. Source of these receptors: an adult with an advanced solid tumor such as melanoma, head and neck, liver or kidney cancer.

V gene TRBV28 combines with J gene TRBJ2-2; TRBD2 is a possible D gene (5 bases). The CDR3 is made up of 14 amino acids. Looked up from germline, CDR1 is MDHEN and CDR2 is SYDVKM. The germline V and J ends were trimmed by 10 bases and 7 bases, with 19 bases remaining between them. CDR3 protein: CATTRVVQGGELFF. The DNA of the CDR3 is TGTGCCACGACGAGGGTAGTCCAAGGCGGGGAGCTGTTTTTT.

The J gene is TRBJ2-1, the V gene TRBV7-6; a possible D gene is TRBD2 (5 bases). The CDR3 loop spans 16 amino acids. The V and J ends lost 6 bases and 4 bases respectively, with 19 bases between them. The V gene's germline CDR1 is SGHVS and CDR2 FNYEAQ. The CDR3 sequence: CASRQAYGERYNEQFF. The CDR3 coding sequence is TGTGCCAGCAGGCAAGCTTATGGGGAGAGATACAATGAGCAGTTCTTC.

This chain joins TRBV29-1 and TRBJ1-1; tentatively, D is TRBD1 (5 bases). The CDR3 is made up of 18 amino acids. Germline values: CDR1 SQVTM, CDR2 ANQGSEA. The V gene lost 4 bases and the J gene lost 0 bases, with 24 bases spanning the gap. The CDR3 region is CSVVFRGRQGRVNTEAFF. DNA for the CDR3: TGCAGCGTTGTCTTTCGTGGGAGGCAGGGTCGCGTGAACACTGAAGCTTTCTTT.

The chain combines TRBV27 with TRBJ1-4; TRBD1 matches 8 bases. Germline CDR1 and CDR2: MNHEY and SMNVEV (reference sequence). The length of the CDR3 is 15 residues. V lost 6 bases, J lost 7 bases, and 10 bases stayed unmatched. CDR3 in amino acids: CASSPLSGGFEKLFF. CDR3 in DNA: TGTGCCAGCAGCCCGTTATCAGGGGGCTTTGAAAAACTGTTTTTT.

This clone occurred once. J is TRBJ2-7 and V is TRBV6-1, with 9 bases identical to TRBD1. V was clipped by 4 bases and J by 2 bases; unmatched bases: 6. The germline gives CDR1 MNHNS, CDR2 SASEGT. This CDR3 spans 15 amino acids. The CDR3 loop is CASSVTGTGTYEQYV. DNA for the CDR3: TGTGCCAGCAGTGTTACCGGGACAGGGACCTACGAGCAGTACGTC.

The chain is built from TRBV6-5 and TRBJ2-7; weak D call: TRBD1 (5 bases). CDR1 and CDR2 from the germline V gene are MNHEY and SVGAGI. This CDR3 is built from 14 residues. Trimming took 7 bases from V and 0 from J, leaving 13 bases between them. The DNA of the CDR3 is TGTGCCAGCAAGGACATACCGAGCTCCTACGAGCAGTACTTC. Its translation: CASKDIPSSYEQYF.

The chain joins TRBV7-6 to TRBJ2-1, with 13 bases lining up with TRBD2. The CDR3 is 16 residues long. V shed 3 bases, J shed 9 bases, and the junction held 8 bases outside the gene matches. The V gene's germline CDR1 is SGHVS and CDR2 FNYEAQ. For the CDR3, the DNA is TGTGCCAGCAGCTTCCCGGGACTAGCGGGATCCAGTGAGCAGTTCTTC. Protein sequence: CASSFPGLAGSSEQFF.

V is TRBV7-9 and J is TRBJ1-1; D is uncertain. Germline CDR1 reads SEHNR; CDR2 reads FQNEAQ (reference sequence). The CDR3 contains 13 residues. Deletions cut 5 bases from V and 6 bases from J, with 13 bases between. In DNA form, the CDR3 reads TGTGCCAGCAGCAAGACCGACGGGCCTGAAGCTTTCTTT. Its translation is CASSKTDGPEAFF.

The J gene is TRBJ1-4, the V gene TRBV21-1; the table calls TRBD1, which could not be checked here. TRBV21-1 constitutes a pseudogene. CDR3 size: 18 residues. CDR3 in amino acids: CASSKDLQGLQANEKLFF. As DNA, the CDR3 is TGTGCCAGCAGCAAAGACTTACAGGGTTTACAGGCTAATGAAAAACTGTTTTTT.

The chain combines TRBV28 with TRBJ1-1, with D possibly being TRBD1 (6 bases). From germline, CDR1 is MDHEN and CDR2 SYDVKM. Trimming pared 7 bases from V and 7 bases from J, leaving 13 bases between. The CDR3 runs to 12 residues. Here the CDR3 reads CASTDRLYEAFF. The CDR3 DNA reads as TGTGCCAGCACCGACAGGCTGTATGAAGCTTTCTTT.

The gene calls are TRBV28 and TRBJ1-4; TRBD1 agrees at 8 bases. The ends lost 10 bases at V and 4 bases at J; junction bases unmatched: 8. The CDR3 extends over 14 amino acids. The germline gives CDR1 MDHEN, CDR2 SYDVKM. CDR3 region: CATDQGAVNEKLFF. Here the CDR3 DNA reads TGTGCCACTGATCAGGGGGCCGTTAATGAAAAACTGTTTTTT.

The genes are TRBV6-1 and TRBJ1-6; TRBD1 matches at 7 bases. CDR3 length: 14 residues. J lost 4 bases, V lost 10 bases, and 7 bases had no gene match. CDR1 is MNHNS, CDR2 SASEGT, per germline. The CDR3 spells CATSTGPYNSPLHF. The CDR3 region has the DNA TGTGCCACTTCGACAGGGCCTTATAATTCACCCCTCCACTTT.

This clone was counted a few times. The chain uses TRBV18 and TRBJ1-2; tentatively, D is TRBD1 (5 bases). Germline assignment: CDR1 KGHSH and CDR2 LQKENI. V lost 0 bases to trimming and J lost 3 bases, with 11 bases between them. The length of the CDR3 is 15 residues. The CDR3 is CASSPPRGTHYGYTF. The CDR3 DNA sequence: TGTGCCAGCTCACCACCCCGGGGGACCCACTATGGCTACACCTTC.

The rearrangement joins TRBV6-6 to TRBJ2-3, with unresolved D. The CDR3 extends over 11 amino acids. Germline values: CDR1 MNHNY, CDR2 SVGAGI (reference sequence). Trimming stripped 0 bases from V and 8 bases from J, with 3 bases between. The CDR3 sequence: CASSYSGTQYF. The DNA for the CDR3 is TGTGCCAGCAGTTACTCGGGTACGCAGTATTTT.

CDR3 protein: CASSILRGEKLFF. The CDR3 DNA reads TGTGCCAGTAGTATATTGAGAGGGGAAAAACTGTTTTTT. The chain uses TRBV19 and TRBJ1-4; D unresolved. The V gene lost 2 bases and the J gene lost 8 bases, with 9 bases spanning the gap. Germline V gene lookup returns CDR1 LNHDA and CDR2 SQIVND (reference sequence). The CDR3 is made up of 13 amino acids.

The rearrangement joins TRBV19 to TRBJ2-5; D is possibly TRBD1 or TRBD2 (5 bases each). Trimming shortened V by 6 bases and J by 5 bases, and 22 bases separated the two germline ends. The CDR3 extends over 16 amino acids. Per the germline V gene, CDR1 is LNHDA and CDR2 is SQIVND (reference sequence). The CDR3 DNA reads TGTGCCAGTAGACACAGGCGGGCAGGGAGCAAGGAGACCCAGTACTTC. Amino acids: CASRHRRAGSKETQYF.

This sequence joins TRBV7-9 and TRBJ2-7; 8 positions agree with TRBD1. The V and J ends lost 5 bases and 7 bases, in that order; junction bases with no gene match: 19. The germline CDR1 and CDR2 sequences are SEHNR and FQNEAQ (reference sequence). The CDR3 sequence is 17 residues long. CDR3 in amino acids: CASSEGGQGRDPTEQYV. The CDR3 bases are TGTGCCAGCAGCGAGGGTGGACAGGGACGAGACCCTACGGAGCAGTACGTC.

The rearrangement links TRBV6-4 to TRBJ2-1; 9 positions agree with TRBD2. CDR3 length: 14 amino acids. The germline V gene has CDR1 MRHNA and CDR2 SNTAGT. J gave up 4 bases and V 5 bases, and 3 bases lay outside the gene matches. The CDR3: CASSLSGRYNEQFF. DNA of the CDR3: TGTGCCAGCAGTCTTAGCGGGAGATACAATGAGCAGTTCTTC.

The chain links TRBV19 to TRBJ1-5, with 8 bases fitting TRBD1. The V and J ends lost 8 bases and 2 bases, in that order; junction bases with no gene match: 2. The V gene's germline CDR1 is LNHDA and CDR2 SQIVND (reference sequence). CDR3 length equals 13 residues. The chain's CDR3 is CASQDRGNQPQHF. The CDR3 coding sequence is TGTGCCAGTCAGGACAGGGGCAATCAGCCCCAGCATTTT.

CDR3 coding DNA: TGTGCCAGCAGCTTGTCGGGTGGGGTCTATGGCTACACCTTC. Translating gives CASSLSGGVYGYTF. The J gene is TRBJ1-2, the V gene TRBV5-4; the D is unclear. The germline V gene has CDR1 SGHNT and CDR2 YYREEE (reference sequence). The ends were cut back, 1 base at V and 4 bases at J, with 11 bases in the middle. The CDR3 consists of 14 residues.

CDR3 bases: TGTGCCAGCAGTTACAATCCGGGGCTAGGTGAAAAACTGTTTTTT. It is translated as CASSYNPGLGEKLFF. The chain has TRBV27 and TRBJ1-4; possible D gene TRBD1, 5 bases. The CDR3 runs 15 residues. CDR1 MNHEY and CDR2 SMNVEV come from the germline V gene (reference sequence). V lost 4 bases, J lost 7 bases, and 16 bases lay in between.

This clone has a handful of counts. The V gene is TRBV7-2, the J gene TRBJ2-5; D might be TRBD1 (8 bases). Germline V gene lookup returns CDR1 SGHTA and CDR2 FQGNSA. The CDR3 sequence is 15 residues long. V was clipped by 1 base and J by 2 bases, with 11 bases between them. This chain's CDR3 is CASSLDRGGQETQYF. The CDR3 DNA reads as TGTGCCAGCAGCTTAGACAGGGGGGGGCAAGAGACCCAGTACTTC. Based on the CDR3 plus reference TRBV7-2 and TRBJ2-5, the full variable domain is GAGVSQSPSNKVTEKGKDVELRCDPISGHTALYWYRQSLGQGLEFLIYFQGNSAPDKSGLPSDRFSAERTGGSVSTLTIQRTQQEDSAVYLCASSLDRGGQETQYFGPGTRLLVL.

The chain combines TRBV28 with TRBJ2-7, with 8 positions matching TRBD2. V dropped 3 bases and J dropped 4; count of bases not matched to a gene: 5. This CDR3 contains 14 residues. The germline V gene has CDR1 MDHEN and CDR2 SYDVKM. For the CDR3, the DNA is TGTGCCAGCAGTTTCTCAGCGGGAGATTACGAGCAGTACTTC. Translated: CASSFSAGDYEQYF.

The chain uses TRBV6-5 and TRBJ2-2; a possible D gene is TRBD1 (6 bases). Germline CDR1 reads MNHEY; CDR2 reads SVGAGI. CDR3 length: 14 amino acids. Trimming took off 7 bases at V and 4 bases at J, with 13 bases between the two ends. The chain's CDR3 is CASTNNRVTGELFF. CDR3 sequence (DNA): TGTGCCAGCACCAACAACAGGGTCACCGGGGAGCTGTTTTTT.

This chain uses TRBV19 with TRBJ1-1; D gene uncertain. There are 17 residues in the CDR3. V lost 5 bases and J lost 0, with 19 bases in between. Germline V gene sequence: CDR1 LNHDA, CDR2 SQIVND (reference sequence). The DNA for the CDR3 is TGTGCCAGTAGTTCGAGTCAATTACCCGAAATGAACACTGAAGCTTTCTTT. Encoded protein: CASSSSQLPEMNTEAFF. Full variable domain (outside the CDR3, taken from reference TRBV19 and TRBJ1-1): DGGITQSPKYLFRKEGQNVTLSCEQNLNHDAMYWYRQDPGQGLRLIYYSQIVNDFQKGDIAEGYSVSREKKESFPLTVTSAQKNPTAFYLCASSSSQLPEMNTEAFFGQGTRLTVV.

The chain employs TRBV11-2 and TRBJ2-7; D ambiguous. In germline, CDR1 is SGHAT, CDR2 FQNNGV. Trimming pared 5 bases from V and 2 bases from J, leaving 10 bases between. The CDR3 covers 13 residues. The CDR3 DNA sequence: TGTGCCAGCAGCCGCACTACGGCCTACGAGCAGTACGTC. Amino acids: CASSRTTAYEQYV.